One sample yielded the 18 T cell receptor beta chains listed below, sequenced in a study of shared clonotypes between healthy human individuals. Libraries were prepared by immunoSEQ multiplex PCR; TCRdb keeps only in-frame clonotypes and omits some of them. The top ten clones hold about 0.13% of a sample with more than 2,000,000 clones, approximately 94% of them seen once. The specimen sequenced was naive CD4+ T cells sorted from blood. The sample's subset: CD45RA+ positively selected. These receptors were obtained from a man aged 18 to 29 in good health.

With respect to this clone: Additional DNA sequences in this sample encode the identical CDR3. The gene calls are TRBV2 and TRBJ1-1; 12 positions match TRBD1. The length of the CDR3 is 13 residues. Trimming cost V 6 bases and J 4 bases; bases outside gene matches: 0. Germline assignment: CDR1 SNHLY and CDR2 FYNNEI. The CDR3 loop is CASRGQGATEAFF. CDR3 nucleotides: TGTGCCAGCAGGGGACAGGGGGCCACTGAAGCTTTCTTT.

This chain uses TRBV27 with TRBJ2-7, with 8 bases fitting TRBD2. This CDR3 has 13 residues. V shed 8 bases, J shed 3 bases, and the junction held 6 bases outside the gene matches. Per germline, CDR1 MNHEY and CDR2 SMNVEV (reference sequence). CDR3 DNA sequence: TGTGCCAGCTCGAGACTAGCGTACTACGAGCAGTACTTC. Translating gives CASSRLAYYEQYF.

V gene TRBV7-2 combines with J gene TRBJ1-2; TRBD1 agrees at 8 bases. Trimming at V came to 4 bases and at J to 5 bases, leaving 6 bases not matched to a gene. Looked up from germline, CDR1 is SGHTA and CDR2 is FQGNSA. The CDR3 length is 14 residues. CDR3 coding DNA: TGTGCCAGCAGCTCAATACAGGGGGGATATGGCTACACCTTC. It translates to CASSSIQGGYGYTF.

The genes are TRBV13 and TRBJ2-1, with 10 bases aligning to TRBD2. The V gene end was trimmed by 8 bases and the J gene end by 4 bases; junction bases not matched to a gene: 5. CDR1 is PRHDT and CDR2 is FYEKMQ in the germline V gene (reference sequence). The CDR3 runs to 14 residues. In nucleotides, the CDR3 is TGTGCCAGCCTTAGGACTAGCGGATACAATGAGCAGTTCTTC. It is translated as CASLRTSGYNEQFF. Drawing the rest from reference TRBV13 and TRBJ2-1, the complete variable domain is AAGVIQSPRHLIKEKRETATLKCYPIPRHDTVYWYQQGPGQDPQFLISFYEKMQSDKGSIPDRFSAQQFSDYHSELNMSSLELGDSALYFCASLRTSGYNEQFFGPGTRLTVL.

The V call is TRBV6-4, the J call TRBJ2-3, with D perhaps matching TRBD2 (5 bases). Germline V gene lookup returns CDR1 MRHNA and CDR2 SNTAGT. This CDR3 contains 14 residues. Between the trimmed V and J ends, which lost 4 bases and 4 bases, there was a span of 12 bases. The CDR3, as DNA: TGTGCCAGCAGTGCTACCGCGGGTCCAGATACGCAGTATTTT. Encoded protein: CASSATAGPDTQYF.

V is TRBV5-1 and J is TRBJ1-1; 7 nucleotides agree with TRBD1. The CDR3 loop spans 15 amino acids. The germline V gene has CDR1 SGHRS and CDR2 YFSETQ. The junction had 5 bases not matched to a gene; V was cut back by 2 bases and J by 1 base. The CDR3 loop reads CASSFFGTANTEAFF. For the CDR3, the DNA is TGCGCCAGCAGCTTTTTTGGGACAGCGAACACTGAAGCTTTCTTT. The full variable domain, rest sourced from reference TRBV5-1 and TRBJ1-1, is KAGVTQTPRYLIKTRGQQVTLSCSPISGHRSVSWYQQTPGQGLQFLFEYFSETQRNKGNFPGRFSGRQFSNSRSEMNVSTLELGDSALYLCASSFFGTANTEAFFGQGTRLTVV.

The V call is TRBV19, the J call TRBJ2-5; D tentatively fits TRBD1 or TRBD2 (5 bases each). This CDR3 comprises 15 residues. CDR1 is LNHDA, CDR2 SQIVND, per germline (reference sequence). V lost 6 bases and J lost 3, with 17 bases in between. The CDR3 loop is CASSLQTLGEETQYF. The CDR3 coding sequence is TGTGCCAGTAGCCTCCAGACCCTGGGGGAAGAGACCCAGTACTTC. The full variable domain, its missing parts supplied by reference TRBV19 and TRBJ2-5, is DGGITQSPKYLFRKEGQNVTLSCEQNLNHDAMYWYRQDPGQGLRLIYYSQIVNDFQKGDIAEGYSVSREKKESFPLTVTSAQKNPTAFYLCASSLQTLGEETQYFGPGTRLLVL.

The chain joins TRBV18 to TRBJ2-7; TRBD1 agrees at 8 bases. The CDR3 extends over 16 amino acids. Trimming took 2 bases from V and 3 from J; bases not matched to a gene: 9. Germline V CDR1 and CDR2: KGHSH, LQKENI. CDR3 amino acids: CASSPRGQGAVYEQYF. In DNA form, the CDR3 reads TGTGCCAGCTCACCAAGGGGGCAGGGGGCCGTCTACGAGCAGTACTTC. The full variable domain, completed using reference TRBV18 and TRBJ2-7, is NAGVMQNPRHLVRRRGQEARLRCSPMKGHSHVYWYRQLPEEGLKFMVYLQKENIIDESGMPKERFSAEFPKEGPSILRIQQVVRGDSAAYFCASSPRGQGAVYEQYFGPGTRLTVT.

The genes are TRBV7-2 and TRBJ2-1; 11 bases are a match to TRBD2. V was pared by 5 bases and J by 8 bases, with 11 bases of the junction left unmatched. The germline CDR1 and CDR2 sequences are SGHTA and FQGNSA. This CDR3 region has 16 residues. CDR3 amino acids: CASSLSGRAFSDEQFF. The CDR3 DNA reads TGTGCCAGCAGCCTTAGCGGGAGGGCCTTTTCCGATGAGCAGTTCTTC.

Concerning this clone itself: The junction shows a germline mismatch at one end, possibly a read error. The chain joins TRBV11-2 to TRBJ2-1, with D uncertain. The CDR3 contains 12 residues. The germline V gene encodes CDR1 SGHAT and CDR2 FQNNGV. CDR3 sequence reads: CASSFTYNEQFF. The CDR3 nucleotides read TGTGCCAGCAGCTTCACCTATAATGAGCAGTTCTTC.

The rearrangement joins TRBV30 to TRBJ2-3; D gene uncertain. The germline V and J ends were trimmed by 2 bases and 6 bases, with 15 bases remaining between them. The CDR3 has 14 residues. The germline V gene has CDR1 GTSNPN and CDR2 SVGIG (reference sequence). CDR3 nucleotides: TGTGCCTGGAGTAGGACCCGAACCGACGATACGCAGTATTTT. This encodes CAWSRTRTDDTQYF. Combining the CDR3 with reference TRBV30 and TRBJ2-3 gives the whole variable domain SQTIHQWPATLVQPVGSPLSLECTVEGTSNPNLYWYRQAAGRGLQLLFYSVGIGQISSEVPQNLSASRPQDRQFILSSKKLLLSDSGFYLCAWSRTRTDDTQYFGPGTRLTVL.

The count of this clone is one. DNA for the CDR3: TGCGCCAGCAGCCAAGATCTACTAGGGTTCTTGTCTTACAATGAGCAGTTCTTC. This sequence encodes CASSQDLLGFLSYNEQFF. The chain recombines TRBV4-1 with TRBJ2-1; D possibly corresponds to TRBD2 (5 bases). Trimming shortened V by 0 bases and J by 4 bases, and 19 bases separated the two germline ends. The CDR3 runs 18 residues. Germline CDR1 and CDR2: MGHRA and YSYEKL.

The chain combines TRBV16 with TRBJ1-4; D is unresolved. Germline V gene data show CDR1 as KGHSY and CDR2 as FQNENV. The V and J ends lost 4 bases and 8 bases respectively, with 17 bases between them. The CDR3 is 15 residues long. The CDR3 sequence is CASSPYPAGGEKLFF. As DNA, the CDR3 is TGTGCCAGCAGCCCTTACCCCGCAGGCGGGGAAAAACTGTTTTTT.

In DNA form, the CDR3 reads TGTGCCAGCCAAGGACAGTATAGCAATCAGCCCCAGCATTTT. It yields the protein CASQGQYSNQPQHF. This chain connects TRBV5-8 to TRBJ1-5; D possibly corresponds to TRBD1 (6 bases). The CDR3 runs 14 residues. Germline lookup yields CDR1 SGHTS and CDR2 YDEGEE. V was trimmed by 7 bases and J by 0 bases, leaving 11 bases between them.

V and J are TRBV7-2 and TRBJ2-1; 12 nucleotides agree with TRBD1. The CDR3 has 15 residues. V lost 6 bases to trimming and J lost 4 bases; unmatched junction nucleotides: 4. Germline CDR1 reads SGHTA; CDR2 reads FQGNSA. The CDR3 DNA follows: TGTGCCAGCAGACCGGGACAGGGGGCTTACAATGAGCAGTTCTTC. The encoded protein is CASRPGQGAYNEQFF.

This clone was detected once. The chain employs TRBV5-1 and TRBJ1-1; a possible D gene is TRBD1 (5 bases). V gave up 4 bases and J gave up 0 bases, with 10 bases separating them. The germline V gene has CDR1 SGHRS and CDR2 YFSETQ. The CDR3 is 14 residues long. This CDR3 is CASSNRDVNTEAFF. The CDR3, as DNA: TGCGCCAGCAGCAACCGGGACGTGAACACTGAAGCTTTCTTT.

In its sample, this clone was seen a few times. The chain employs TRBV27 and TRBJ1-6; D ambiguous. The CDR3 spans 14 residues. V was pared by 3 bases and J by 9 bases, with 12 bases between. Per the germline V gene, CDR1 is MNHEY and CDR2 is SMNVEV (reference sequence). CDR3 nucleotides: TGTGCCAGCAGTTTCTTCCCTTCGGGTTCACCCCTCCACTTT. It yields the protein CASSFFPSGSPLHF.

The V call is TRBV10-3, the J call TRBJ2-5; D may be TRBD1 (6 bases). The CDR3 covers 14 residues. V shed 6 bases and J shed 2 bases, with 13 bases lying between them. The germline V gene has CDR1 ENHRY and CDR2 SYGVKD. The CDR3 sequence: CAIRTGTRQETQYF. The CDR3 nucleotides read TGTGCCATCAGAACCGGGACAAGGCAAGAGACCCAGTACTTC.